One sample yielded the 30 T cell receptor beta chains listed below, sequenced in a study of T cell responses to AZD1222 COVID-19 vaccine. Measured with immunoSEQ multiplex PCR; TCRdb has only the in-frame clones, and not every one. The table shows around 180,000 clones, with about 87% occurring only once. The sample was peripheral blood, taken on day 0 of MenACWY control vaccination. These receptors were obtained from an adult in good health.

The chain employs TRBV6-1 and TRBJ1-2, with a weak D call TRBD1 (5 bases). Per germline, CDR1 MNHNS and CDR2 SASEGT. The CDR3 consists of 14 residues. The germline V and J ends were trimmed by 0 bases and 2 bases, with 7 bases remaining between them. In nucleotides, the CDR3 is TGTGCCAGCAGTGAAGCACAGGAGAACTATGGCTACACCTTC. Protein sequence: CASSEAQENYGYTF.

The V gene is TRBV6-2 or TRBV6-3, the J gene TRBJ1-5, with TRBD1 matching 8 bases. The CDR3 covers 15 residues. V gave up 6 bases and J gave up 2 bases; unmatched junction bases: 6. Germline lookup yields CDR1 MNHEY and CDR2 SVGEGT. CDR3 sequence reads: CASSRTGNGNQPQHF. As DNA, the CDR3 is TGTGCCAGCAGCAGGACAGGGAATGGCAATCAGCCCCAGCATTTT.

V is TRBV12-3 or TRBV12-4 and J is TRBJ2-7, with no clear D. V was shortened by 5 bases and J by 6 bases, with 11 bases between the two germline ends. The CDR3 covers 12 residues. This CDR3 is CASSPGGREQYF. DNA of the CDR3: TGTGCCAGCAGTCCTGGTGGCCGCGAGCAGTACTTC.

J is TRBJ2-1 and V is TRBV12-3 or TRBV12-4; TRBD2 might be the D (5 bases). CDR3 length equals 13 residues. Trimming shortened V by 5 bases and J by 10 bases, and 15 bases separated the two germline ends. CDR3: CASSPRTRREQFF. The DNA of the CDR3 is TGTGCCAGCAGTCCAAGGACTCGCCGCGAGCAGTTCTTC.

The chain uses TRBV5-1 and TRBJ2-1; D not certain. CDR3 size: 16 residues. The V end lost 1 base, the J end lost 5 bases, and 16 bases lay between the germline ends. CDR1 and CDR2 from the germline V gene are SGHRS and YFSETQ. The CDR3 region is CASSLFRPHENNEQFF. CDR3 nucleotide sequence: TGCGCCAGCAGCTTGTTCCGACCCCACGAAAACAATGAGCAGTTCTTC.

The genes are TRBV29-1 and TRBJ1-3; 7 bases are a match to TRBD1. This CDR3 region has 14 residues. Germline V gene sequence: CDR1 SQVTM, CDR2 ANQGSEA. Trimming removed 6 bases from V and 0 bases from J; junction bases left unmatched: 5. CDR3 in DNA: TGCAGCGTCCGGGGACAGCTCTCTGGAAACACCATATATTTT. Its protein product is CSVRGQLSGNTIYF.

This chain connects TRBV10-3 to TRBJ2-7; 7 bases map to TRBD1. V shed 4 bases and J 3 bases; nucleotides not matched to a gene: 3. The CDR3 is made up of 13 amino acids. CDR1 and CDR2 from the germline V gene are ENHRY and SYGVKD. The CDR3 sequence is CAISAGDSYEQYF. The CDR3 DNA sequence: TGTGCCATCAGTGCCGGGGACAGCTACGAGCAGTACTTC.

V usage is TRBV7-9 and J usage is TRBJ2-2; D may be TRBD2 (6 bases). V dropped 6 bases and J dropped 6 bases, with 17 bases sitting between them. Germline V gene sequence: CDR1 SEHNR, CDR2 FQNEAQ (reference sequence). This CDR3 contains 15 residues. CDR3 coding DNA: TGTGCCAGCAGGGGCGGGATAGCCGGGGCCGGGGAGCTGTTTTTT. Its translation is CASRGGIAGAGELFF.

The gene calls are TRBV5-1 and TRBJ1-1; no clear D gene. Trimming left V 4 bases short and J 2 bases short, with 18 bases between. The CDR3 totals 16 residues. The germline V gene has CDR1 SGHRS and CDR2 YFSETQ. As DNA, the CDR3 is TGCGCCAGCAGCCAAGAGTTTTCGCGGGGAAACACTGAAGCTTTCTTT. Translation gives CASSQEFSRGNTEAFF. The full variable domain, rest sourced from reference TRBV5-1 and TRBJ1-1, is KAGVTQTPRYLIKTRGQQVTLSCSPISGHRSVSWYQQTPGQGLQFLFEYFSETQRNKGNFPGRFSGRQFSNSRSEMNVSTLELGDSALYLCASSQEFSRGNTEAFFGQGTRLTVV.

The chain uses TRBV3-1 (or the pseudogene TRBV3-2) and TRBJ2-1; D is ambiguous. The CDR3 extends over 12 amino acids. V lost 5 bases to trimming and J lost 8 bases, with 10 bases between them. In germline, CDR1 is LGHDT, CDR2 YNNKEL (reference sequence). CDR3: CASSSLGDEQFF. CDR3 nucleotide sequence: TGTGCCAGCAGCTCCCTAGGAGATGAGCAGTTCTTC.

This clone was detected once. The V call is TRBV9, the J call TRBJ2-1; D gene ambiguous. The CDR3 loop spans 12 amino acids. CDR1 SGDLS and CDR2 YYNGEE come from the germline V gene. V was shortened by 3 bases and J by 7 bases, with 8 bases between the two germline ends. DNA for the CDR3: TGTGCCAGCAGCGCCCGTCCAAATGAGCAGTTCTTC. Translation: CASSARPNEQFF.

The rearrangement joins TRBV2 to TRBJ1-1; no definite D call. The germline V gene encodes CDR1 SNHLY and CDR2 FYNNEI. This CDR3 spans 13 amino acids. V was pared by 8 bases and J by 0 bases, with 10 bases between. The CDR3 here is CASEGTVNTEAFF. The CDR3 DNA reads TGTGCCAGCGAAGGTACAGTGAACACTGAAGCTTTCTTT.

The chain combines TRBV5-1 with TRBJ1-4; TRBD1 is a possible D gene (6 bases). The CDR3 is made up of 16 amino acids. Germline CDR1 and CDR2: SGHRS and YFSETQ. V shed 8 bases and J shed 0 bases, with 17 bases lying between them. This CDR3 reads CASKARGDTTNEKLFF. CDR3 bases: TGCGCCAGTAAAGCTAGGGGGGATACAACTAATGAAAAACTGTTTTTT.

As DNA, the CDR3 is TGTGCCAGCTTCACCCGACCAGATACGCAGTATTTT. It specifies CASFTRPDTQYF. The chain uses TRBV6-5 and TRBJ2-3; D is uncertain. The germline CDR1 and CDR2 sequences are MNHEY and SVGAGI. Trimming took off 8 bases at V and 4 bases at J, with 10 bases between the two ends. The CDR3 has 12 residues.

DNA of the CDR3: TGTGCCAGCAGTACCGGACAGGGGGGCAATCAGCCCCAGCATTTT. Translated: CASSTGQGGNQPQHF. The V and J genes are TRBV6-5 and TRBJ1-5; TRBD1 agrees at 10 bases. J gave up 2 bases and V 5 bases, and 3 bases lay outside the gene matches. Germline loops: CDR1 MNHEY, CDR2 SVGAGI. There are 15 residues in the CDR3.

The chain joins TRBV18 to TRBJ2-1; D is possibly TRBD1 (6 bases). The CDR3 is 13 amino acids. Germline V gene lookup returns CDR1 KGHSH and CDR2 LQKENI. With 3 bases removed from V and 7 bases from J, the gap between germline ends came to 10 bases. The CDR3 coding sequence is TGTGCCAGCTCACCTTCAGGGGCTAATGAGCAGTTCTTC. Protein: CASSPSGANEQFF.

This clone was counted between two and nine times. The V gene is TRBV25-1, the J gene TRBJ2-7, with TRBD1 as a possible D gene (6 bases). The CDR3 sequence is 12 residues long. In germline, CDR1 is MGHDK, CDR2 SYGVNS. Trimming shortened V by 8 bases and J by 0 bases, and 8 bases separated the two germline ends. CDR3 sequence reads: CASLDSSYEQYF. CDR3 bases: TGTGCCAGCCTGGACAGCTCCTACGAGCAGTACTTC.

This chain connects TRBV27 to TRBJ2-7; D possibly corresponds to TRBD1 (6 bases). The length of the CDR3 is 14 residues. Germline lookup yields CDR1 MNHEY and CDR2 SMNVEV (reference sequence). Trimming removed 2 bases at V and 4 bases at J, with 12 bases between. The CDR3 sequence: CASSLRAGDYEQYF. The CDR3 DNA is TGTGCCAGCAGTTTAAGGGCAGGGGATTACGAGCAGTACTTC.

The J gene is TRBJ2-3, the V gene TRBV30; D uncertain. V was clipped by 3 bases and J by 0 bases, with 7 bases between them. Germline-derived CDR1 and CDR2 are GTSNPN and SVGIG (reference sequence). There are 13 residues in the CDR3. CDR3 loop: CAWRSRSTDTQYF. The CDR3 DNA reads TGTGCCTGGAGGTCTAGGAGCACAGATACGCAGTATTTT. Using reference TRBV30 and TRBJ2-3 for the parts outside the CDR3, the full variable domain is SQTIHQWPATLVQPVGSPLSLECTVEGTSNPNLYWYRQAAGRGLQLLFYSVGIGQISSEVPQNLSASRPQDRQFILSSKKLLLSDSGFYLCAWRSRSTDTQYFGPGTRLTVL.

This chain joins TRBV5-4 and TRBJ2-1, with D perhaps matching TRBD1 (5 bases). The ends were cut back, 5 bases at V and 4 bases at J, with 16 bases in the middle. The CDR3 extends over 15 amino acids. Germline CDR1 SGHNT, CDR2 YYREEE (reference sequence). CDR3 sequence: CASSHQGQLYNEQFF. The DNA of the CDR3 is TGTGCCAGCAGTCATCAGGGTCAGCTTTACAATGAGCAGTTCTTC.

The V call is TRBV30, the J call TRBJ2-7; D is possibly TRBD1 or TRBD2 (5 bases each). The CDR3 spans 12 residues. Germline assignment: CDR1 GTSNPN and CDR2 SVGIG (reference sequence). V was pared by 2 bases and J by 6 bases, with 11 bases between. DNA of the CDR3: TGTGCCTGGAGTCCGGGGCCCGTCGAGCAGTACTTC. Residues: CAWSPGPVEQYF.

The chain carries TRBV24-1 and TRBJ2-7; D may be TRBD1 or TRBD2 (6 bases each). The CDR3 extends over 13 amino acids. CDR1 and CDR2 from the germline V gene are KGHDR and SFDVKD. With 4 bases removed from V and 7 bases from J, the gap between germline ends came to 13 bases. The CDR3 nucleotides are TGTGCCACCAGTGAATCGGGGGCCGGGGAGCAGTACTTC. Its translation is CATSESGAGEQYF.

The V gene is TRBV4-3, the J gene TRBJ2-1, with 10 bases fitting TRBD1. The CDR3 consists of 17 residues. V dropped 3 bases and J dropped 3; count of bases not matched to a gene: 8. Germline V gives CDR1 LGHNA, CDR2 YSLEER. The CDR3 sequence: CASSQGTGVVIYNEQFF. DNA for the CDR3: TGCGCCAGCAGCCAGGGGACAGGGGTGGTTATCTACAATGAGCAGTTCTTC.

The chain has TRBV7-3 and TRBJ2-7; no firm D call. V was cut by 4 bases and J by 6 bases, with 19 bases left in between. CDR3 length equals 15 residues. CDR1 and CDR2 from the germline V gene are SGHTA and FQGTGA. The CDR3 coding sequence is TGTGCCAGCAGCTCTTTACTCCGAACCGTACCCGAGCAGTACTTC. This translates into CASSSLLRTVPEQYF.

The V gene is TRBV27, the J gene TRBJ1-2; TRBD1 agrees at 9 bases. J gave up 6 bases and V 6 bases, and 5 bases lay outside the gene matches. This CDR3 has 13 amino acids. The V gene's germline CDR1 is MNHEY and CDR2 SMNVEV (reference sequence). The CDR3 DNA is TGTGCCAGCAGGGACAGGGGTATCGATGGCTACACCTTC. Its translation is CASRDRGIDGYTF.

The rearrangement links TRBV19 to TRBJ1-4; D call uncertain. Germline V gene sequence: CDR1 LNHDA, CDR2 SQIVND (reference sequence). The CDR3 covers 11 residues. Between the trimmed V and J ends, which lost 1 base and 10 bases, there was a span of 4 bases. The CDR3 DNA is TGTGCCAGTAGTATAGCCGGAAAACTGTTTTTT. Its translation is CASSIAGKLFF. Together with reference TRBV19 and TRBJ1-4, the CDR3 gives the full variable domain: DGGITQSPKYLFRKEGQNVTLSCEQNLNHDAMYWYRQDPGQGLRLIYYSQIVNDFQKGDIAEGYSVSREKKESFPLTVTSAQKNPTAFYLCASSIAGKLFFGSGTQLSVL.

CDR3 sequence (DNA): TGCGCCAGCAGCCCGGGGACTAGCGGGAGGAGGTACAATGAGCAGTTCTTC. This translates into CASSPGTSGRRYNEQFF. The gene calls are TRBV5-1 and TRBJ2-1; 15 positions agree with TRBD2. CDR1 and CDR2 (germline): SGHRS, YFSETQ. This CDR3 is 17 amino acids long. The ends lost 4 bases at V and 4 bases at J; junction bases unmatched: 6.

The chain has TRBV7-9 and TRBJ2-5; 9 nucleotides align to TRBD2. V lost 3 bases and J lost 0; bases outside the gene matches: 5. This CDR3 region has 16 residues. CDR1 SEHNR and CDR2 FQNEAQ come from the germline V gene (reference sequence). DNA for the CDR3: TGTGCCAGCAGCTTTGGACTAGCGACCAACCAAGAGACCCAGTACTTC. Translation gives CASSFGLATNQETQYF.

The chain uses TRBV28 and TRBJ2-7; 7 bases match TRBD1. CDR1 and CDR2 from the germline V gene are MDHEN and SYDVKM. Trimming took 2 bases from V and 6 from J; bases not matched to a gene: 7. The CDR3 consists of 14 residues. CDR3 amino acids: CASSLQYRGREQYF. CDR3 sequence (DNA): TGTGCCAGCAGTTTACAGTACAGGGGCCGCGAGCAGTACTTC.

The chain joins TRBV5-1 to TRBJ2-3; 7 bases agree with TRBD2. The CDR3 sequence is 15 residues long. Losses at the gene ends were 0 bases for V and 4 bases for J; bases not matched to a gene: 5. From germline, CDR1 is SGHRS and CDR2 YFSETQ. CDR3 loop: CASSLGAGTADTQYF. The CDR3 DNA follows: TGCGCCAGCAGCTTGGGAGCGGGAACGGCAGATACGCAGTATTTT.